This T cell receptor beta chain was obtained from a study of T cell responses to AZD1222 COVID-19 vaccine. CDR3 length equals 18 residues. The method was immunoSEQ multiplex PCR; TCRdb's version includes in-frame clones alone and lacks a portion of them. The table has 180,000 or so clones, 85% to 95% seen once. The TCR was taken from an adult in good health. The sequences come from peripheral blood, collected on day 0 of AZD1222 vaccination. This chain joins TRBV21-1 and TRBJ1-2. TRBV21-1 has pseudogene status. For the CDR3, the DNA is TGTGCCAGCAGCAAAAGCTGGGGAGACTTAATGGTTGTAAGTGGCTACACCTTC. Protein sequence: CASSKSWGDLMVVSGYTF.